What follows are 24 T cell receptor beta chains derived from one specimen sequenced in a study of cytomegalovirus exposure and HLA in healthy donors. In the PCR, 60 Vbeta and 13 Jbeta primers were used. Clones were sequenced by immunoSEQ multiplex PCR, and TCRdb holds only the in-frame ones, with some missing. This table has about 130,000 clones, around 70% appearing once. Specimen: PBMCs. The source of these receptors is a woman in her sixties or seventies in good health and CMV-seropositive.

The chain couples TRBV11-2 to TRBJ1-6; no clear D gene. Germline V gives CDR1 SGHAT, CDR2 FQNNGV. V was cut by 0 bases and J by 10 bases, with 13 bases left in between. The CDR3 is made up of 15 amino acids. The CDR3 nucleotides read TGTGCCAGCAGCTTAGATCAAGTCTCCGGGTCACCCCTCCACTTT. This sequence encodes CASSLDQVSGSPLHF.

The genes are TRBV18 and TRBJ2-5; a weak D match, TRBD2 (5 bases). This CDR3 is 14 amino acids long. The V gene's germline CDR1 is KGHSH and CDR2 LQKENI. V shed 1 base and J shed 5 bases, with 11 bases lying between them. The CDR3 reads CASSPLEGGETQYF. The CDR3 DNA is TGTGCCAGCTCACCACTTGAGGGTGGGGAGACCCAGTACTTC.

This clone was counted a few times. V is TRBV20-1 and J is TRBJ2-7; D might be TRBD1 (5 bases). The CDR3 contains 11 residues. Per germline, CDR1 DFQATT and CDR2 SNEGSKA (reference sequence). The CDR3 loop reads CGAPAPYEQYF. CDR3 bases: TGCGGGGCTCCGGCCCCCTACGAGCAGTACTTC.

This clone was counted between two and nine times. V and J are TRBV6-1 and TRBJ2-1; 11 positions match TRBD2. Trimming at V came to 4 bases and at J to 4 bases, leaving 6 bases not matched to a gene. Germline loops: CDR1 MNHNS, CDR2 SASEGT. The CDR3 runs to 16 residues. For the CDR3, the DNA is TGTGCCAGCAGTGGAGGTAGCGGGGGGGTTTACAATGAGCAGTTCTTC. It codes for CASSGGSGGVYNEQFF.

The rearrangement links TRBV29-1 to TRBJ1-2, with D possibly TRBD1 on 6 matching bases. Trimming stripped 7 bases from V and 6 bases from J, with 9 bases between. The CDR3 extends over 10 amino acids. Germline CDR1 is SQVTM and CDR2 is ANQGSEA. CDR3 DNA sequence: TGCAGCGGGGACATTAATGGCTACACCTTC. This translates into CSGDINGYTF.

CDR3 DNA sequence: TGTGCCAGTAGCCACAGGGGCCCTAACTATGGCTACACCTTC. Translating it yields CASSHRGPNYGYTF. The rearrangement links TRBV19 to TRBJ1-2; TRBD1 matches at 7 bases. Trimming cost V 6 bases and J 0 bases; bases outside gene matches: 4. Germline CDR1 is LNHDA and CDR2 is SQIVND (reference sequence). This CDR3 comprises 14 residues.

The CDR3 region is CASSLADRFSNTGELFF. For the CDR3, the DNA is TGCGCCAGCAGCTTGGCTGACAGGTTCTCGAACACCGGGGAGCTGTTTTTT. The J gene is TRBJ2-2, the V gene TRBV5-1; a weak D match, TRBD1 (6 bases). Trimming removed 0 bases from V and 0 bases from J, with 12 bases in between. The germline V gene has CDR1 SGHRS and CDR2 YFSETQ. The CDR3 totals 17 residues.

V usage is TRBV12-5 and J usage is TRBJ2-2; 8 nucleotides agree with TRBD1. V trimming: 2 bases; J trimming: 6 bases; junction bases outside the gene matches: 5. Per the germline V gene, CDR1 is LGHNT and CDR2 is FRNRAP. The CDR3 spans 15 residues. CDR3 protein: CASGLSTGDAGELFF. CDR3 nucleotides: TGTGCTAGTGGTTTGTCGACAGGGGATGCCGGGGAGCTGTTTTTT.

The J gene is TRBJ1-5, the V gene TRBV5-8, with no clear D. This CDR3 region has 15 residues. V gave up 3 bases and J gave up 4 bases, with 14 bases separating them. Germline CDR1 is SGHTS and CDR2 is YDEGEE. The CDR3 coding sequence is TGTGCCAGCAGCTCCGACGGGTTCGGGAATCAGCCCCAGCATTTT. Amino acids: CASSSDGFGNQPQHF.

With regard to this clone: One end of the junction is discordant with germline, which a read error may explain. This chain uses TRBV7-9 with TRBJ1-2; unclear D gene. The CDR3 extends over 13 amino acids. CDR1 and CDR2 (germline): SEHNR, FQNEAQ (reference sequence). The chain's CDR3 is CSSTPDGDYGYTF. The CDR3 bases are TGTTCCAGCACCCCGGACGGGGACTATGGCTACACCTTC.

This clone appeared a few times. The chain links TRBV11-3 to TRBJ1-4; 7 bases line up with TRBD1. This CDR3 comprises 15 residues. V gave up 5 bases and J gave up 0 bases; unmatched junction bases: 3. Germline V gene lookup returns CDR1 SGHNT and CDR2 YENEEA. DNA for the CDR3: TGTGCCAGCAGCCCAGGGACAGCAACTAATGAAAAACTGTTTTTT. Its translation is CASSPGTATNEKLFF. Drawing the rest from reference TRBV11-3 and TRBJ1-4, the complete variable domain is EAGVVQSPRYKIIEKKQPVAFWCNPISGHNTLYWYLQNLGQGPELLIRYENEEAVDDSQLPKDRFSAERLKGVDSTLKIQPAELGDSAVYLCASSPGTATNEKLFFGSGTQLSVL.

The CDR3 protein is CASSPRQGPAGELFF. CDR3 nucleotide sequence: TGTGCCAGCAGCCCCCGACAGGGTCCGGCCGGGGAGCTGTTTTTT. The J gene is TRBJ2-2, the V gene TRBV7-2, with 7 positions matching TRBD1. CDR3 length: 15 residues. V gave up 5 bases and J gave up 6 bases; unmatched junction bases: 9. Per the germline V gene, CDR1 is SGHTA and CDR2 is FQGNSA.

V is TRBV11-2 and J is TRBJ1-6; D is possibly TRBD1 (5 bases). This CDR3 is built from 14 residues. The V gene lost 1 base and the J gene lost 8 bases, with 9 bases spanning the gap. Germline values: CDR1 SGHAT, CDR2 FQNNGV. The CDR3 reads CASSLGRDDSPLHF. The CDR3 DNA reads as TGTGCCAGCAGCTTAGGCAGGGATGATTCACCCCTCCACTTT.

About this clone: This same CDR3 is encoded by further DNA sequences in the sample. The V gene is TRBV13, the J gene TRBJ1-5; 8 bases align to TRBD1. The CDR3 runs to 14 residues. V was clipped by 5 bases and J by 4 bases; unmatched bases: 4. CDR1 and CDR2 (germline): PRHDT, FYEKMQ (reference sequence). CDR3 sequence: CASSLRQGNQPQHF. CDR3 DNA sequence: TGTGCCAGCAGCCTTCGACAGGGGAATCAGCCCCAGCATTTT.

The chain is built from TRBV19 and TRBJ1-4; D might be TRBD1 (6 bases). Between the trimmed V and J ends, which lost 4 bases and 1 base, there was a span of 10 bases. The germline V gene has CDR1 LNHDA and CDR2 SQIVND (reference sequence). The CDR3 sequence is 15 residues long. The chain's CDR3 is CASSTTGITNEKLFF. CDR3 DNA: TGTGCCAGTAGTACCACAGGGATAACTAATGAAAAACTGTTTTTT.

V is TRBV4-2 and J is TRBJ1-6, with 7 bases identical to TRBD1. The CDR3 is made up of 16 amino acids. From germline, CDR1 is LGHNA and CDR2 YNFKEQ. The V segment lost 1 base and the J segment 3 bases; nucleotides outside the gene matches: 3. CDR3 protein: CASSQGGQFYNSPLHF. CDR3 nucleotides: TGTGCCAGCAGCCAAGGGGGACAGTTCTATAATTCACCCCTCCACTTT.

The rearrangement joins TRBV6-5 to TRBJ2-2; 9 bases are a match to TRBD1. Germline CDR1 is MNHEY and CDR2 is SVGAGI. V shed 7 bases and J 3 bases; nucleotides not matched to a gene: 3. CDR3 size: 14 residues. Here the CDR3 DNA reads TGTGCCAGCACACGACAGGGGGACACCGGGGAGCTGTTTTTT. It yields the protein CASTRQGDTGELFF.

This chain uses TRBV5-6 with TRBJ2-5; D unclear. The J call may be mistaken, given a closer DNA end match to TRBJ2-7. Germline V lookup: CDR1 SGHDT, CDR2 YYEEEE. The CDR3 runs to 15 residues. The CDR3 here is CASSLGPSGGYEQYF. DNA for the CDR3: TGTGCCAGCAGCTTGGGACCCTCGGGTGGGTACGAGCAGTACTTC.

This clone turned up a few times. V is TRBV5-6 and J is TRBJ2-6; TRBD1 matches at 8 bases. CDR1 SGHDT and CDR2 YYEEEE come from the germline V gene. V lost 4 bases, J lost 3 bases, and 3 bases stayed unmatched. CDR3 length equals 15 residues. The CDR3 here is CASSEQGDGANVLTF. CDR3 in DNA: TGTGCCAGCAGCGAACAGGGGGATGGGGCCAACGTCCTGACTTTC.

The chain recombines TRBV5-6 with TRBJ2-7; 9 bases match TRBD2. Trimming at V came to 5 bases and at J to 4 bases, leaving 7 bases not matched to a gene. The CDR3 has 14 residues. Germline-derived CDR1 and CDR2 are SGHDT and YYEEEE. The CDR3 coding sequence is TGTGCCAGCAGTGTGGGTAGCGGGGGATACGAGCAGTACTTC. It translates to CASSVGSGGYEQYF. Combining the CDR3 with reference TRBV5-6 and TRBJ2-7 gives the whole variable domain DAGVTQSPTHLIKTRGQQVTLRCSPKSGHDTVSWYQQALGQGPQFIFQYYEEEERQRGNFPDRFSGHQFPNYSSELNVNALLLGDSALYLCASSVGSGGYEQYFGPGTRLTVT.

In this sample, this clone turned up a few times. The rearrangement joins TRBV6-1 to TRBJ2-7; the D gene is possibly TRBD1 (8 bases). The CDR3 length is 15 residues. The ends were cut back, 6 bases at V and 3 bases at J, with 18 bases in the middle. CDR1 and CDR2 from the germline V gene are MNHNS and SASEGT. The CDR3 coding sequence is TGTGCCAGCAGGGGAGGGACAGGCGTTCTCTACGAGCAGTACTTC. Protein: CASRGGTGVLYEQYF.

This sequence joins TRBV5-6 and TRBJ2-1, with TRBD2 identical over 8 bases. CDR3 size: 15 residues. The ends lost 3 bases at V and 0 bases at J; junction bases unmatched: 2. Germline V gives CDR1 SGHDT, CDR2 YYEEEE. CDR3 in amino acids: CASSYGTSSYNEQFF. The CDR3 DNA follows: TGTGCCAGCAGCTATGGGACTAGCTCCTACAATGAGCAGTTCTTC.

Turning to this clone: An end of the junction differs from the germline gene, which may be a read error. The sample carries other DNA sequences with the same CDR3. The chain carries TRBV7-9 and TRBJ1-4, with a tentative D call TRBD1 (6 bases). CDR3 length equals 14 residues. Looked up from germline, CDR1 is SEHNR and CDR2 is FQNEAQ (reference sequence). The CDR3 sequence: CSSSLTGGGEKLFF. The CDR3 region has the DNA TGTTCCAGCAGCTTAACTGGGGGCGGTGAAAAACTGTTTTTT.

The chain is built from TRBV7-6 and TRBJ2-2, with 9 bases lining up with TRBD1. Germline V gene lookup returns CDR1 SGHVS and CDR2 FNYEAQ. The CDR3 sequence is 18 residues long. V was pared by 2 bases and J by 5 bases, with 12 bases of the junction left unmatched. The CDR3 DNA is TGTGCCAGCAGCTTATATACTATCGGACAGGGGCGGACCGGGGAGCTGTTTTTT. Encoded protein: CASSLYTIGQGRTGELFF.